This entry is about one T cell receptor (beta chain). What it recognizes is unknown. This entry comes from a study of shared clonotypes between healthy human individuals. Overall study: Donors were two women and a few men aged 18 to 49. CD8 memory received one plate per donor, CD8 naive two, CD4 memory three and CD4 naive three. Study-level results: Depth was large, yet rarefaction showed that sorted-subset sequencing was incomplete. Estimated richness values were generally larger in naive subsets than in memory subsets.

Naive CD8 cells comprised CD45RO-negative, CCR7-positively selected cells, excluding terminally differentiated effector memory CD45RA+ cells. CDR1 and CDR2 (germline): MGHRA, YSYEKL. The germline V and J ends were trimmed by 1 base and 0 bases, with 12 bases remaining between them. CDR3 length equals 17 residues. Here immunoSEQ multiplex PCR was the method, and the copy in TCRdb shows in-frame clones only, minus some. The sample contains 1.5 million to 2.5 million clones, about 95% of which appear only once. The chain combines TRBV4-1 with TRBJ2-2; D is uncertain. The sample consisted of naive CD8+ T cells sorted from blood. This TCR was sampled from a man younger than 30 in good health. The CDR3 loop is CASSQATAGSNTGELFF. DNA of the CDR3: TGCGCCAGCAGCCAAGCCACAGCCGGTTCGAACACCGGGGAGCTGTTTTTT.